The present T cell receptor (beta chain) was sequenced within a study of cytomegalovirus exposure and HLA in healthy donors (dated by TCRdb to about 2017). Regarding the complete study: A later analysis indicated that the roughly 120 validation repertoires were generated on the platform also employed for the approximately 690 repertoires of the first cohort. To predict cytomegalovirus infection status, the study combined high-throughput TCR immunosequencing, statistical association of individual TCRs with disease status, and machine learning. A separate validation cohort of roughly 110 different subjects was used in addition to the approximately 670-subject first cohort. The study aimed to test whether cataloging public T cell receptors could reveal signatures of past pathogen exposure. Overall study results and their limits: The authors suggested that the approach could potentially be generalized to other disease states and immunological phenotypes. In the study, 150 to 200 TCR beta chains were listed as associated with cytomegalovirus. All 120 or so repertoires were used to score co-occurrence in the validation cohort in a later analysis, because that analysis had no HLA typing for the cohort. In both the original and validation cohorts, the classifier was reported to diagnose cytomegalovirus status with high specificity and sensitivity. Subsequent analysis determined that TCRs grouped into clusters in the first cohort also showed a tendency toward co-occurrence across the roughly 120 validation repertoires, and approximately 93% of cluster scores exceeded 0. In vitro tests confirmed that a few of the cytomegalovirus-associated TCR beta chains recognize cytomegalovirus antigens. Most TCR sequences were seen in very few donors, while some public TCRs were found in many individuals.

Library creation used the immunoSEQ multiplex PCR assay. The source study handled its data this way. A statistical classification framework was built to diagnose cytomegalovirus status from the catalog of TCR beta chain sequences. The clones in this table, taken by TCRdb from immuneACCESS, are in-frame only. Not every clone is retained; where verified, under half of the shortfall comes from an unresolved V gene, and the cause of the rest is unknown. V and J calls and clone size are copied from that table; D and trimming were computed from the DNA. In all, the sample holds about 120,000 clones, and 86% of those were seen once. The ten largest clones represent around 5.1% of the sample. Separate from the approximately 670-subject first cohort, the validation cohort of 95 to 150 subjects was the group to which the donors belonged. Germline trimming amounts to 2 bases on V and 8 bases on J, with 5 as the count of junction bases outside the gene matches. Including the terminal cysteine and phenylalanine, the CDR3 comprises 12 residues. The only DNA kept is the CDR3, 36 bases in frame from the first base. The germline V gene (reference sequence) gives CDR1 as GTSNPN and CDR2 as SVGIG.

Remarks on this clone: What antigen it recognizes has not been identified. Within one base of it there is no much larger clone, and no base qualities were kept.

The rearrangement combines TRBV30 with TRBJ1-1; TRBD1 lines up with 7 middle nucleotides. The origin of this receptor is a man between 18 and 29 years old in good health and CMV-seronegative. Source material: PBMCs. The nucleotides are TGTGCCTGGAGTTCAACAGGGGAGGAAGCTTTCTTT. Its protein is CAWSSTGEEAFF.